These T cell receptor beta chains were read from a single sample in a study of blood T cell repertoires in COVID-19. Assay used: immunoSEQ multiplex PCR; TCRdb lists only in-frame clones, some missing. The sample has 100,000 to 150,000 clones; about nine tenths are singletons. Material for sequencing was peripheral blood. These receptors were taken from a man aged 50 to 59 with acute or convalescent COVID-19. Each CDR3 is given with its conserved first and last residue. The size field is filled for only some rows; it gives once, few, many or a size class.

>TRBJ1-1|TRBV10-3|-
CAIRGDSYNTEAFF
>TRBJ2-2|TRBV5-1|-
CASSLEGRGTGELFF
>TRBJ1-1|TRBV27|-
CASSLSGVFTEAFF
>TRBJ2-7|TRBV10-1|-
CASSKSGSYEQYF
>TRBJ1-6|TRBV21-1|once
CASSKAVESSPLHF
>TRBJ2-2|TRBV9|-
CASSVRPGPEWGDTGELFF
>TRBJ1-4|TRBV5-1|-
CASSTTGRLQEKLFF
>TRBJ2-2|TRBV4-2|-
CASSQDPGQPTGELFF
>TRBJ2-7|TRBV2|-
CASSWGGSGAEQYF
>TRBJ1-2|TRBV10-3|-
CATRQGAGYGYTF
>TRBJ2-7|TRBV7-2|-
CASSSQGNSYEQYF
>TRBJ1-2|TRBV6-5|-
CASSYGGGGTNYGYTF
>TRBJ1-2|TRBV15|once
CATSRRRTRGGYGYTF
>TRBJ2-1|TRBV18|-
CASSPGQGSYNEQFF
>TRBJ2-2|TRBV27|-
CASSFQGPGELFF
>TRBJ1-5|TRBV30|many
CAWSKDSEQPQHF
>TRBJ2-1|TRBV7-3|-
CASSLRGGTNEQFF
>TRBJ1-4|TRBV28|many
CASSLVGQGDEKLFF
>TRBJ2-1|TRBV28|-
CASSSDRVSYNEQFF
>TRBJ1-1|TRBV2|-
CASTGQDTEAFF
>TRBJ1-6|TRBV5-4|-
CASSRSTGNSNSPLHF
>TRBJ2-7|TRBV16|-
CASSLGQLYEQYF
>TRBJ2-2|TRBV5-1|-
CASSSDLRRNTGELFF
>TRBJ1-3|TRBV18|-
CASSPGRGDTIYF
>TRBJ2-5|TRBV18|-
CASSATRGLMGETQYF
>TRBJ2-1|TRBV29-1|-
CSVGRGEQFF